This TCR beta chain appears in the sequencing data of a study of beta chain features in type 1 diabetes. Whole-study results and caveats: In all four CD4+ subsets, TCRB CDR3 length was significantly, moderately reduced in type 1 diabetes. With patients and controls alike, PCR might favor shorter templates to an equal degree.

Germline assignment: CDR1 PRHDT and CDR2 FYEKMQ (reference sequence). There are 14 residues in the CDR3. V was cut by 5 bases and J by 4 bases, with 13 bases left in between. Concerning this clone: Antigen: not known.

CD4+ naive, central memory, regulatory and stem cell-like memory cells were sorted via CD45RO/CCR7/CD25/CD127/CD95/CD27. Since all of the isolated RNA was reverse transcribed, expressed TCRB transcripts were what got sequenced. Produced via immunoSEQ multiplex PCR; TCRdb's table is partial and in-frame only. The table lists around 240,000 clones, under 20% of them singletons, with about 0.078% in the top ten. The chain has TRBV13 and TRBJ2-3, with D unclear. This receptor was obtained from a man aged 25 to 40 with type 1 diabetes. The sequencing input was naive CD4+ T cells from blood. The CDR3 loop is CASSPGPGSDTQYF. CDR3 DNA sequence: TGTGCCAGCAGCCCTGGCCCGGGTTCAGATACGCAGTATTTT.